This T cell receptor beta chain was identified in a study of tumor-infiltrating lymphocytes in primary liver carcinoma. Note on this clonotype: A read error is likely, as this CDR3 ends without the conserved phenylalanine or tryptophan. The DNA is left out, because the CDR3 cannot be placed on it with certainty; the CDR3 is given as TCRdb lists it.

In germline, CDR1 is SGHVS, CDR2 FQNEAQ. The CDR3 is 15 amino acids in total, end residues counted. Using a constant-region primer together with ProtoScript II reverse transcriptase, TCR beta cDNA was made from 450 to 600 ng of total RNA. Generation of the TCR beta libraries relied on three nested multiplex PCR rounds using slightly modified ARM-PCR. It was with TRBV1-TRBV30 forward primers and a C-beta reverse primer that the first two PCR rounds were run, at about 10 cycles each. TCRdb processed the multiplex PCR reads anew with MiXCR; each CDR3 protein has one entry. The data show tens of thousands of distinct CDR3 sequences, 73% seen once. The approximately 17-32 mg bulk tissue piece was not sorted before simultaneous RNA and DNA extraction.

Sample: liver tumor tissue from sampling region 2. Specified subset: tumor region T2, inferior pole. The source of this sequence is a man aged 35 to 55 with primary liver carcinoma and hepatitis B virus infection. This sequence joins TRBV7-8 and TRBJ2-1; TRBD2 was called by the table and not checked on the DNA. The CDR3 reads CASSLGFGGRNEKFS.